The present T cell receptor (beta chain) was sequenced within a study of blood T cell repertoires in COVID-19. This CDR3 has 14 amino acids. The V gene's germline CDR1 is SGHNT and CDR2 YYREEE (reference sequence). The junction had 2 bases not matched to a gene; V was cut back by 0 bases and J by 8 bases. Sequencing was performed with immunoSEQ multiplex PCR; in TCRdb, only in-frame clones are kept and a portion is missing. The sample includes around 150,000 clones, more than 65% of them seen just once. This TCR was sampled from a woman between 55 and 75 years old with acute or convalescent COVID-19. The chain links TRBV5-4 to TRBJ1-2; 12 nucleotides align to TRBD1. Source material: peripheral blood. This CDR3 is CASSLGDRGHGYTF. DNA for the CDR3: TGTGCCAGCAGCTTGGGGGACAGGGGGCACGGCTACACCTTC.